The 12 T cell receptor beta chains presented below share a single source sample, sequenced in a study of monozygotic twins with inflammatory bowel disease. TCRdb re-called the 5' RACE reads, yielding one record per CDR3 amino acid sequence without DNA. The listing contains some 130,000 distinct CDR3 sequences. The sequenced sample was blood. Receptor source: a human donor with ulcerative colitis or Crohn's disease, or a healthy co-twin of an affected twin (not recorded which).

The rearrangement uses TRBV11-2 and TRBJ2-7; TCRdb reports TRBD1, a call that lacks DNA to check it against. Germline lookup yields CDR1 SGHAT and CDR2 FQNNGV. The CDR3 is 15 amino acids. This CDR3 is CASSPRGGSRYEQYF. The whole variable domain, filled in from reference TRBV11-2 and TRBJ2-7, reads EAGVAQSPRYKIIEKRQSVAFWCNPISGHATLYWYQQILGQGPKLLIQFQNNGVVDDSQLPKDRFSAERLKGVDSTLKIQPAKLEDSAVYLCASSPRGGSRYEQYFGPGTRLTVT.

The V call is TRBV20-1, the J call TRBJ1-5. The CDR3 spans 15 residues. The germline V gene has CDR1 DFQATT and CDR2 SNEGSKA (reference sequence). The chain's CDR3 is CSARELSNSNQPQHF.

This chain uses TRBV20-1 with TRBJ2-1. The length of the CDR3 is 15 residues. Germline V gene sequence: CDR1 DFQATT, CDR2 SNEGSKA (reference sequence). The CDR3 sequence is CSASRAQSSYNEQFF.

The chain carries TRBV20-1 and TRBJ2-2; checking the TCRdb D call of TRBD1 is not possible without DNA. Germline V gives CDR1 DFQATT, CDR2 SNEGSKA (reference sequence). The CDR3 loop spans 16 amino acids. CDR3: CSARDGRNANTGELFF.

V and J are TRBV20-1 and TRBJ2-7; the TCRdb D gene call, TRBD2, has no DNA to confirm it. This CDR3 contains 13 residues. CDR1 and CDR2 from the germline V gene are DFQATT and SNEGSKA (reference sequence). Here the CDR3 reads CSARTSGDYEQYF.

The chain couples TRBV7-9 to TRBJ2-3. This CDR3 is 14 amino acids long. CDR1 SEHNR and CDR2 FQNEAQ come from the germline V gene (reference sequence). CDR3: CASSLGLAADTQYF.

The CDR3 loop is CASSFSGLNTEAFF. This sequence joins TRBV5-5 and TRBJ1-1. Germline assignment: CDR1 SGHKS and CDR2 YYEKEE (reference sequence). This CDR3 spans 14 amino acids.

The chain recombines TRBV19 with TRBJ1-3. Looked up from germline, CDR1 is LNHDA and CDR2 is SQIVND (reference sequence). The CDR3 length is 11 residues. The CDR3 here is CASADGYTIYF.

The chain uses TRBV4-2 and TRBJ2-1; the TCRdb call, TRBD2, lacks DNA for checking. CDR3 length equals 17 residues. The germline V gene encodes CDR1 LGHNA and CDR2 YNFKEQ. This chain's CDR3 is CASSQDQRKREGNEQFF.

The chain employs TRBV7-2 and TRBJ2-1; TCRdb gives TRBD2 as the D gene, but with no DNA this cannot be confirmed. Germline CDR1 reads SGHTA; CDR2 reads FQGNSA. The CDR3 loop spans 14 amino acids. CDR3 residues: CASSPDRLVHEQFF.

This chain's CDR3 is CSAPSGRGNSYNEQFF. The chain combines TRBV20-1 with TRBJ2-1. The CDR3 loop spans 16 amino acids. Germline CDR1 and CDR2: DFQATT and SNEGSKA (reference sequence).

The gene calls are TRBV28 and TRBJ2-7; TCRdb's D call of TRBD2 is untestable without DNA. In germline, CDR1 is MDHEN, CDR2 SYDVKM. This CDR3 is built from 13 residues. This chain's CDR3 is CASSSTSLGKQYF.